Below, 14 T cell receptor beta chains from the same sample are listed, as sequenced in a study of shared clonotypes between healthy human individuals. Clones were read by immunoSEQ multiplex PCR, and TCRdb kept only the in-frame ones, dropping some. The data show 2 million to 3 million clones, approximately 90% seen once. The sequenced material came from naive CD4+ T cells sorted from blood. Subset given: CD45RA+ positively selected. Every receptor here comes from a man between 18 and 35 years old in good health.

The chain combines TRBV7-6 with TRBJ2-1; TRBD2 agrees at 7 bases. With 0 bases clipped from V and 4 bases from J, the junction kept 3 bases outside the gene matches. Per germline, CDR1 SGHVS and CDR2 FNYEAQ. The CDR3 has 15 amino acids. The CDR3 loop is CASSLAGGDYNEQFF. Here the CDR3 DNA reads TGTGCCAGCAGCTTAGCGGGAGGGGATTACAATGAGCAGTTCTTC. The variable domain in full, with the rest retrieved from reference TRBV7-6 and TRBJ2-1, is GAGVSQSPRYKVTKRGQDVALRCDPISGHVSLYWYRQALGQGPEFLTYFNYEAQQDKSGLPNDRFSAERPEGSISTLTIQRTEQRDSAMYRCASSLAGGDYNEQFFGPGTRLTVL.

This chain connects TRBV7-9 to TRBJ1-4, with D unresolved. The CDR3 length is 13 residues. Trimming left V 10 bases short and J 4 bases short, with 13 bases between. Germline CDR1 and CDR2: SEHNR and FQNEAQ (reference sequence). CDR3 bases: TGTGCCATAGAGGGCCAAATTAATGAAAAACTGTTTTTT. Protein product: CAIEGQINEKLFF.

This clone was detected only once. This CDR3 is CASSPRDSPTDTQYF. For the CDR3, the DNA is TGTGCCAGCAGCCCCCGGGACAGCCCCACAGATACGCAGTATTTT. The V call is TRBV11-2, the J call TRBJ2-3; the match to TRBD1 covers 7 bases. After removal of 5 bases from V and 2 bases from J, the junction contained 7 bases not matched to a gene. Germline CDR1 reads SGHAT; CDR2 reads FQNNGV. The CDR3 is made up of 15 amino acids.

The V call is TRBV10-3, the J call TRBJ1-2; D is unclear. The CDR3 runs to 14 residues. Germline V gives CDR1 ENHRY, CDR2 SYGVKD. Trimming removed 0 bases from V and 8 bases from J, with 13 bases in between. Here the CDR3 DNA reads TGTGCCATCAGTGAGTCCGGCGCGTTGGGGGGCTACACCTTC. Translation gives CAISESGALGGYTF.

The chain employs TRBV11-3 and TRBJ2-7; the match to TRBD1 covers 10 bases. Germline loops: CDR1 SGHNT, CDR2 YENEEA. J lost 3 bases, V lost 5 bases, and 4 bases had no gene match. This CDR3 has 14 residues. CDR3 amino acids: CASSLGQGGYEQYF. CDR3 DNA sequence: TGTGCCAGCAGCCTAGGACAGGGGGGCTACGAGCAGTACTTC.

This chain links TRBV2 with TRBJ2-2; 10 bases are shared with TRBD2. Looked up from germline, CDR1 is SNHLY and CDR2 is FYNNEI. This CDR3 is 17 amino acids long. Losses at the gene ends were 7 bases for V and 0 bases for J; bases not matched to a gene: 8. CDR3 sequence reads: CASNLDSGGSNTGELFF. The CDR3 nucleotides are TGTGCCAGCAACCTGGATAGCGGGGGGTCGAACACCGGGGAGCTGTTTTTT. Variable domain in full (rest from reference TRBV2 and TRBJ2-2): EPEVTQTPSHQVTQMGQEVILRCVPISNHLYFYWYRQILGQKVEFLVSFYNNEISEKSEIFDDQFSVERPDGSNFTLKIRSTKLEDSAMYFCASNLDSGGSNTGELFFGEGSRLTVL.

The chain uses TRBV11-2 and TRBJ1-1; 11 nucleotides agree with TRBD1. The junction had 11 bases not matched to a gene; V was cut back by 6 bases and J by 5 bases. This CDR3 is 16 amino acids long. Germline CDR1 SGHAT, CDR2 FQNNGV. Here the CDR3 reads CASRPWTGGEGTEAFF. CDR3 DNA: TGTGCCAGCAGACCATGGACAGGGGGCGAAGGGACTGAAGCTTTCTTT.

The chain is built from TRBV27 and TRBJ1-5; the D is unclear. Germline values: CDR1 MNHEY, CDR2 SMNVEV (reference sequence). This CDR3 spans 15 amino acids. V shed 0 bases and J shed 2 bases, with 8 bases lying between them. CDR3 nucleotide sequence: TGTGCCAGCAGTTTATCGGCCGCGGGCAATCAGCCCCAGCATTTT. Its protein is CASSLSAAGNQPQHF.

The V gene is TRBV6-1, the J gene TRBJ1-5; D is perhaps TRBD1 (5 bases). CDR3 length equals 17 residues. V shed 4 bases and J shed 0 bases, with 16 bases lying between them. The germline CDR1 and CDR2 sequences are MNHNS and SASEGT. The CDR3 loop reads CASSAGRGTYSNQPQHF. For the CDR3, the DNA is TGTGCCAGCAGTGCGGGACGGGGAACTTATAGCAATCAGCCCCAGCATTTT.

This sequence joins TRBV19 and TRBJ1-1; TRBD1 aligns across 11 bases. V trimming: 5 bases; J trimming: 3 bases; junction bases outside the gene matches: 8. CDR1 is LNHDA and CDR2 is SQIVND in the germline V gene (reference sequence). The CDR3 has 16 amino acids. The CDR3 here is CASSLRTGGVDTEAFF. CDR3 sequence (DNA): TGTGCCAGTAGTCTTAGGACAGGGGGCGTCGACACTGAAGCTTTCTTT.

The rearrangement uses TRBV6-1 and TRBJ1-5, with no clear D. This CDR3 is 14 amino acids long. V lost 2 bases and J 0 bases, leaving 5 bases between the germline ends. The germline V gene has CDR1 MNHNS and CDR2 SASEGT. The CDR3 here is CASSEQDSNQPQHF. The CDR3 DNA reads TGTGCCAGCAGTGAACAGGATAGCAATCAGCCCCAGCATTTT.

The gene calls are TRBV19 and TRBJ2-5; a possible D gene is TRBD2 (7 bases). Trimming stripped 7 bases from V and 4 bases from J, with 13 bases between. Per germline, CDR1 LNHDA and CDR2 SQIVND (reference sequence). This CDR3 is built from 13 residues. This CDR3 reads CASNTGGRETQYF. CDR3 nucleotide sequence: TGTGCCAGTAATACGGGGGGCAGAGAGACCCAGTACTTC.

The chain joins TRBV4-3 to TRBJ2-5; D not certain. Deletions cut 0 bases from V and 5 bases from J, with 10 bases between. The CDR3 totals 14 residues. From germline, CDR1 is LGHNA and CDR2 YSLEER. CDR3 sequence: CASSQDHPAETQYF. The CDR3 DNA follows: TGCGCCAGCAGCCAAGACCATCCAGCCGAGACCCAGTACTTC.

The chain joins TRBV7-2 to TRBJ2-7; TRBD1 agrees at 12 bases. This CDR3 has 19 amino acids. The trim removed 2 bases at V and 2 bases at J, leaving 13 bases unmatched. Per the germline V gene, CDR1 is SGHTA and CDR2 is FQGNSA. Here the CDR3 DNA reads TGTGCCAGCAGCTTACCCGGGACAGGGGGCAGCGGGAGACCCTACGAGCAGTACTTC. This sequence encodes CASSLPGTGGSGRPYEQYF.